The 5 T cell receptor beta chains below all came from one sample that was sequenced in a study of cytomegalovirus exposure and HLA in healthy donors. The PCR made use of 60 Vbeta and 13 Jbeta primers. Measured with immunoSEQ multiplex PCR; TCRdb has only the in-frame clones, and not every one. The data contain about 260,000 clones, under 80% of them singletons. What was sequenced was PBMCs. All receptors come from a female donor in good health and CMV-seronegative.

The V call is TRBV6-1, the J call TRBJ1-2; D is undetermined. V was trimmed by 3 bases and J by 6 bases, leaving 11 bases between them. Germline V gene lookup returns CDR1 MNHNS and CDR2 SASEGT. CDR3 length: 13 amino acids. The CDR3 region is CASSDYGRDGYTF. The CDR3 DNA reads TGTGCCAGCAGTGACTATGGGCGTGATGGCTACACCTTC.

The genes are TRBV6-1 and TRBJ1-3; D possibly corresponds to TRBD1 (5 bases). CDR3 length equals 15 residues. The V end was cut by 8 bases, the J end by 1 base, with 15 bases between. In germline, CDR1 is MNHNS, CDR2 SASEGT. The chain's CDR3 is CASRGSSRSGNTIYF. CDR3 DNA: TGTGCCAGCCGGGGGTCGAGCAGATCTGGAAACACCATATATTTT.

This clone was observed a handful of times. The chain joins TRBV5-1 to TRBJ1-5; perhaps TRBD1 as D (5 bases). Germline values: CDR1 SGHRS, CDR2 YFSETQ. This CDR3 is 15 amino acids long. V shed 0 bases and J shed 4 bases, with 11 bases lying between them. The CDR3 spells CASSLDQGTNQPQHF. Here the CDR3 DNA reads TGCGCCAGCAGCTTGGACCAGGGAACAAATCAGCCCCAGCATTTT.

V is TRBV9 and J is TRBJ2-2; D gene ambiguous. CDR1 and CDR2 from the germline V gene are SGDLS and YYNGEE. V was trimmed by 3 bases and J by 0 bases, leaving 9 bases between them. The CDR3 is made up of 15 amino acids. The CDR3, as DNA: TGTGCCAGCAGCGCCAGGTCATCGAACACCGGGGAGCTGTTTTTT. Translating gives CASSARSSNTGELFF. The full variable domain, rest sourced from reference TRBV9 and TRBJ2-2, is DSGVTQTPKHLITATGQRVTLRCSPRSGDLSVYWYQQSLDQGLQFLIQYYNGEERAKGNILERFSAQQFPDLHSELNLSSLELGDSALYFCASSARSSNTGELFFGEGSRLTVL.

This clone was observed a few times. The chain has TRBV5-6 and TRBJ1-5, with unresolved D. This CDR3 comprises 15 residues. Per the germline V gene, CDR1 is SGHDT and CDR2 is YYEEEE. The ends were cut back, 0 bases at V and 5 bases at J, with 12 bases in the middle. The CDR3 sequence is CASSLGSRGDQPQHF. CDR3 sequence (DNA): TGTGCCAGCAGCTTGGGGTCACGAGGCGATCAGCCCCAGCATTTT.